These T cell receptor beta chains were read from a single sample in a study of cytomegalovirus exposure and HLA in healthy donors. The assay was immunoSEQ multiplex PCR, and TCRdb's table has in-frame clones only and misses some. In the table there are roughly 70,000 clones, roughly 95% of which are singletons. Sequencing input: PBMCs. The source is a man between 18 and 35 years old in good health and CMV-seronegative. The conserved cysteine and the conserved F or W are not part of the CDR3 here.

V: TRBV18
J: TRBJ2-5
CDR3: ASSPEQGWGGETQY

V: TRBV2
J: TRBJ2-5
CDR3: ASSLPGHGETQY

V: TRBV11-1
J: TRBJ1-1
CDR3: ASSFLVVGQLIWEAF

V: TRBV29-1
J: TRBJ1-2
CDR3: SGGGRYYGYT

V: TRBV29-1
J: TRBJ1-2
CDR3: SVGRDPNYGYT

V: TRBV10-3
J: TRBJ2-3
CDR3: AISEPSYTQY

V: TRBV11-2
J: TRBJ1-3
CDR3: ASSAGRGGNTIY

V: TRBV4-1
J: TRBJ2-5
CDR3: ASSQDWAGETQY

V: TRBV28
J: TRBJ1-5
CDR3: ASSRDRGNQPQH

V: TRBV6-6
J: TRBJ1-5
CDR3: ASSRNRDRGLQPQH

V: TRBV4-2
J: TRBJ2-1
CDR3: ASSQERQGDNEQF

V: TRBV5-1
J: TRBJ2-7
CDR3: ASSRTGGDYEQY

V: TRBV30
J: TRBJ2-2
CDR3: AWSPAGLAGGPGELF

V: TRBV9
J: TRBJ2-2
CDR3: ASSTRAGGPAGELF

V: TRBV18
J: TRBJ1-3
CDR3: ASSPPHFGNTIY

V: TRBV9
J: TRBJ1-3
CDR3: ASSVGGGQGIVSKNTIY

V: TRBV30
J: TRBJ1-5
CDR3: AWSVPGPGGRPQH

V: TRBV7-9
J: TRBJ1-4
CDR3: ASSTRGGRAGTNEKLF

V: TRBV23-1
J: TRBJ1-1
CDR3: ASSQSECCGAF

V: TRBV19
J: TRBJ2-5
CDR3: ASSRTGLARETQY

V: TRBV6-4
J: TRBJ1-3
CDR3: ASSEAPPRGNTIY

V: TRBV14
J: TRBJ1-2
CDR3: ASSPRQGAYGYT

V: TRBV6-5
J: TRBJ1-5
CDR3: ASRPDFPGQPQH

V: TRBV25-1
J: TRBJ2-7
CDR3: ASSASGTGGHEQY

V: TRBV10-3
J: TRBJ1-1
CDR3: AISEGGGIGEAF

V: TRBV2
J: TRBJ1-2
CDR3: ASSPVLGPGYGYT

V: TRBV10-1
J: TRBJ2-5
CDR3: ASSEFTGGLKETQY

V: TRBV27
J: TRBJ1-1
CDR3: ASRQGVNTEAF

V: TRBV5-1
J: TRBJ1-1
CDR3: ASSPQGAHTEAF

V: TRBV28
J: TRBJ2-3
CDR3: ASTRAGDSDTQY

V: TRBV7-9
J: TRBJ2-7
CDR3: ASSLAGDYYEQY

V: TRBV11-3
J: TRBJ2-7
CDR3: ASSPGTAYEQY

V: TRBV9
J: TRBJ2-1
CDR3: ASSGTGGNEQF

V: TRBV5-4
J: TRBJ2-7
CDR3: ASSPRTSSDEQY

V: TRBV6-6
J: TRBJ2-7
CDR3: ASSYEISGVEQY

V: TRBV7-9
J: TRBJ1-3
CDR3: ASSSPTGMSGNTIY

V: TRBV10-2
J: TRBJ1-1
CDR3: ATRGDFGTEAF

V: TRBV10-3
J: TRBJ1-1
CDR3: AISVDIMNTEAF

V: TRBV23-1
J: TRBJ2-3
CDR3: ASSQSEISSGGFTDTQY

V: TRBV27
J: TRBJ2-1
CDR3: ASSPGLPGLAGDNEQF

V: TRBV5-1
J: TRBJ2-3
CDR3: ASSQGLASDTQY

V: TRBV2
J: TRBJ1-1
CDR3: ASRSALTGGTEAF

V: TRBV6-1
J: TRBJ2-7
CDR3: ASISGTGAYEQY

V: TRBV9
J: TRBJ2-2
CDR3: ASSVVAGEAGELF

V: TRBV18
J: TRBJ1-3
CDR3: ASSTEVSGNTIY

V: TRBV10-3
J: TRBJ2-7
CDR3: AISELRVRYEQY

V: TRBV27
J: TRBJ1-1
CDR3: ASSLRRGTEAF

V: TRBV6-1
J: TRBJ2-3
CDR3: ASSLAGSTDTQY

V: TRBV6-6
J: TRBJ1-1
CDR3: ASSTGQAFTEAF

V: TRBV5-1
J: TRBJ2-1
CDR3: ASRQGTEQF

V: TRBV5-6
J: TRBJ2-7
CDR3: ASSLVGRTVYEQY

V: TRBV5-4
J: TRBJ1-1
CDR3: ASSFRGVPEAF

V: TRBV7-6
J: TRBJ1-1
CDR3: ASSPRQGAFTEAF

V: TRBV4-1
J: TRBJ1-1
CDR3: ASRLETGPTEAF

V: TRBV19
J: TRBJ1-2
CDR3: ATSDRQGYGYT

V: TRBV30
J: TRBJ2-1
CDR3: AAGDMRDEQF